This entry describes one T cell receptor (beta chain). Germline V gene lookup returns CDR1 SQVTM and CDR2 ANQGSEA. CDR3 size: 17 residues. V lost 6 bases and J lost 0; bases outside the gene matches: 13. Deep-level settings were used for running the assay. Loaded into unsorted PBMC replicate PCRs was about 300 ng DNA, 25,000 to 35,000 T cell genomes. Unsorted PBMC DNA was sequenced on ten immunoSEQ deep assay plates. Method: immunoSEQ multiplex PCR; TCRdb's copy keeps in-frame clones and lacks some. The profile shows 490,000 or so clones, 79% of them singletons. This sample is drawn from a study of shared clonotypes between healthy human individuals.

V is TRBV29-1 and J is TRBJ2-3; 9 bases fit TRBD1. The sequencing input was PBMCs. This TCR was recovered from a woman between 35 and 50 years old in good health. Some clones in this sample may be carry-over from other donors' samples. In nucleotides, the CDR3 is TGCAGCGTCTCCGGACAGGGGTATCCCCAAAGCACAGATACGCAGTATTTT. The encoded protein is CSVSGQGYPQSTDTQYF.